This TCR beta chain was profiled in a study of control samples from healthy donors and cancer patients (dated by TCRdb to 2019 to 2021). The CDR3 holds 19 amino acids from the cysteine to the phenylalanine. Just the 57-base CDR3 DNA is kept, in frame starting at base 1. Trimming leaves V shorter by 3 bases and J shorter by 1 base, with the junction holding 15 bases beyond the gene matches. As encoded in the germline V gene, CDR1 is SGHVS while CDR2 is FQNEAQ. Library construction relied on the immunoSEQ multiplex PCR assay. The immuneACCESS repertoire file appears here via TCRdb, limited to in-frame rearrangements. These files lack a portion of the clones; in checked studies, under half of the deficit traces to unresolved V genes, and the cause of the others is not known. In all, the sample holds more than 95,000 clones, and about nine tenths of those were seen once. The leading ten clones occupy less than 9.5% of the sample.

A note on this clone: Its cognate antigen has yet to be identified. No quality values exist for individual bases; no much larger clone is one base distant.

The chain links TRBV7-8 with TRBJ1-1; 9 nucleotides in the junction match TRBD1. Source material: blood. The clonotype was recovered from a man aged 35-49 years in good health. The DNA sequence is given as TGTGCCAGCAGCTTGGGCGGTTCAGGGACAGGGAAGGGGAACACTGAAGCTTTCTTT. This is translated as CASSLGGSGTGKGNTEAFF.